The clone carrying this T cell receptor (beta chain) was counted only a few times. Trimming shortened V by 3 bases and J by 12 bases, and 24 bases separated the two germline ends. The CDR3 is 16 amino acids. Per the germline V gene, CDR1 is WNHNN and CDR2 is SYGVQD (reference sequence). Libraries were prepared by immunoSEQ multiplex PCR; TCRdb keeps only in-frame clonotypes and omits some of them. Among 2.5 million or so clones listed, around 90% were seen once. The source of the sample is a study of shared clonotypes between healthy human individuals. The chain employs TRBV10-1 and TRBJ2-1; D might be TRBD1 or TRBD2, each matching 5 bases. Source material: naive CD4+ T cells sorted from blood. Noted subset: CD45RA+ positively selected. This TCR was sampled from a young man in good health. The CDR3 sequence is CASSDRVGRADGRQFF. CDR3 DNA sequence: TGCGCCAGCAGTGACCGGGTGGGGCGGGCCGATGGGCGGCAGTTCTTC.